This paragraph reports one TCR beta chain. Antigen specificity is unknown. This sample stems from a study of cytomegalovirus exposure and HLA in healthy donors. Overall study context: An earlier analysis found fewer than 120 million unique TCR beta sequences from around 180 million T cells. Study-level points and caveats: TCR beta chains numbering some 160 were designated cytomegalovirus-associated. Earlier analysis yielded a pattern in which most TCR beta V segments were productive about 90% or about 30% of the time. Highly shared variants forming one cluster were likely a sequencing artifact.

The PCR used 60 Vbeta and 13 Jbeta primers. Sequenced by immunoSEQ multiplex PCR; TCRdb stores in-frame clones only, minus some. The repertoire holds 35,000 to 40,000 clones, with over 40% as singletons. This receptor was taken from a woman aged 40 to 55 in good health and CMV-seropositive. Source material: PBMCs.

The CDR3 sequence is CASSELQATSYEQYF. DNA for the CDR3: TGTGCCAGCAGTGAACTCCAGGCCACCTCATACGAGCAGTACTTC. The chain has TRBV2 and TRBJ2-7, with D uncertain. V was shortened by 2 bases and J by 4 bases, with 15 bases between the two germline ends. The CDR3 length is 15 residues. Germline V CDR1 and CDR2: SNHLY, FYNNEI. The full variable domain, its missing parts supplied by reference TRBV2 and TRBJ2-7, is EPEVTQTPSHQVTQMGQEVILRCVPISNHLYFYWYRQILGQKVEFLVSFYNNEISEKSEIFDDQFSVERPDGSNFTLKIRSTKLEDSAMYFCASSELQATSYEQYFGPGTRLTVT.